The 28 T cell receptor beta chains in this list originate from one sample, sequenced in a study of cytomegalovirus exposure and HLA in healthy donors. The PCR used 60 Vbeta and 13 Jbeta primers. The table came from immunoSEQ multiplex PCR; TCRdb's copy has only in-frame clones and leaves some out. The sample contains more than 90,000 clones, roughly 71% of which appear only once. The source material was PBMCs. Receptors originate from a man aged 50-59 years in good health and CMV-seronegative.

This clone was counted only a few times. The genes are TRBV9 and TRBJ1-2; 10 positions agree with TRBD1. Germline loops: CDR1 SGDLS, CDR2 YYNGEE. The CDR3 contains 16 residues. The trim removed 1 base at V and 4 bases at J, leaving 7 bases unmatched. Written as DNA, the CDR3 is TGTGCCAGCAGCGTATCGGGGACAGGGGTGAGCTATGGCTACACCTTC. It codes for CASSVSGTGVSYGYTF.

In this sample, this clone turned up once. The rearrangement links TRBV4-2 to TRBJ1-1; 7 bases align to TRBD1. This CDR3 comprises 14 residues. CDR1 and CDR2 (germline): LGHNA, YNFKEQ. V gave up 4 bases and J gave up 8 bases; unmatched junction bases: 10. Here the CDR3 DNA reads TGTGCCAGCAGCCCAAATTGGGACAGACGAGAAGCTTTCTTT. Its translation: CASSPNWDRREAFF.

V and J are TRBV7-9 and TRBJ2-7; no clear D gene. CDR3 length: 15 residues. V dropped 4 bases and J dropped 0 bases, with 13 bases sitting between them. Per germline, CDR1 SEHNR and CDR2 FQNEAQ (reference sequence). DNA for the CDR3: TGTGCCAGCAGCTCTACTCCTAGTATCTCCTACGAGCAGTACTTC. This translates into CASSSTPSISYEQYF.

The chain has TRBV2 and TRBJ2-7; 10 bases are a match to TRBD1. With V trimmed by 6 bases and J by 6 bases, 8 bases remained unmatched. The germline V gene has CDR1 SNHLY and CDR2 FYNNEI. CDR3 length equals 14 residues. This chain's CDR3 is CASRSGTGAPEQYF. The CDR3 bases are TGTGCCAGCAGGTCCGGGACAGGGGCCCCCGAGCAGTACTTC.

The chain is built from TRBV28 and TRBJ1-1, with TRBD1 matching 8 bases. The V and J ends lost 4 bases and 4 bases, in that order; junction bases with no gene match: 8. Germline loops: CDR1 MDHEN, CDR2 SYDVKM. The CDR3 sequence is 15 residues long. The CDR3 is CASSYETGVGTEAFF. In DNA form, the CDR3 reads TGTGCCAGCAGTTATGAGACAGGGGTAGGCACTGAAGCTTTCTTT.

V and J are TRBV5-1 and TRBJ2-2, with 8 bases aligning to TRBD2. The CDR3 consists of 18 residues. V trimming: 0 bases; J trimming: 5 bases; junction bases outside the gene matches: 12. Looked up from germline, CDR1 is SGHRS and CDR2 is YFSETQ. CDR3 sequence reads: CASSLAGGSSGATGELFF. The CDR3 DNA reads TGCGCCAGCAGCTTGGCCGGGGGTAGTAGCGGGGCAACCGGGGAGCTGTTTTTT.

This clone was recorded once. The gene calls are TRBV6-6 and TRBJ2-5, with 12 bases identical to TRBD1. Per germline, CDR1 MNHNY and CDR2 SVGAGI (reference sequence). The junction had 9 bases not matched to a gene; V was cut back by 6 bases and J by 4 bases. This CDR3 is built from 16 residues. This CDR3 reads CASRVPGTGGGETQYF. CDR3 in DNA: TGTGCCAGCAGGGTCCCCGGGACAGGGGGCGGAGAGACCCAGTACTTC.

V is TRBV28 and J is TRBJ1-4; tentative D call: TRBD1 (6 bases). Looked up from germline, CDR1 is MDHEN and CDR2 is SYDVKM. The CDR3 length is 15 residues. The V end lost 4 bases, the J end lost 3 bases, and 12 bases lay between the germline ends. The CDR3 region is CASSWDTGPNEKLFF. The CDR3 DNA sequence: TGTGCCAGCAGTTGGGATACAGGGCCTAATGAAAAACTGTTTTTT.

The chain uses TRBV19 and TRBJ2-1, with 9 bases identical to TRBD2. The CDR3 totals 15 residues. Unmatched junction bases numbered 10, after V lost 9 bases and J lost 4 bases. CDR1 and CDR2 (germline): LNHDA, SQIVND (reference sequence). The CDR3 here is CARAEASGVYNEQFF. As DNA, the CDR3 is TGTGCCAGGGCAGAGGCTAGCGGGGTGTACAATGAGCAGTTCTTC.

This clone was seen only a few times. The chain uses TRBV7-9 and TRBJ2-1, with 13 bases fitting TRBD2. Germline V gene sequence: CDR1 SEHNR, CDR2 FQNEAQ (reference sequence). The V gene end was trimmed by 5 bases and the J gene end by 5 bases; junction bases not matched to a gene: 12. The CDR3 extends over 18 amino acids. DNA of the CDR3: TGTGCCAGCAGCCCTACTAGCGGGGGGGCTATATCCCACAATGAGCAGTTCTTC. This sequence encodes CASSPTSGGAISHNEQFF.

The chain couples TRBV6-5 to TRBJ2-6; the D is unclear. Trimming stripped 6 bases from V and 3 bases from J, with 3 bases between. The germline V gene encodes CDR1 MNHEY and CDR2 SVGAGI. The length of the CDR3 is 12 residues. CDR3 amino acids: CASRYGANVLTF. The CDR3 DNA sequence: TGTGCCAGCAGGTATGGGGCCAACGTCCTGACTTTC.

The chain combines TRBV7-2 with TRBJ1-2; 8 bases map to TRBD1. Per the germline V gene, CDR1 is SGHTA and CDR2 is FQGNSA. V was pared by 5 bases and J by 8 bases, with 22 bases of the junction left unmatched. This CDR3 has 18 residues. Written as DNA, the CDR3 is TGTGCCAGCAGCCCTACACGACGATTGTCGGGACAGGTGGAGGGCTACACCTTC. Protein product: CASSPTRRLSGQVEGYTF.

This clone was seen more than once but under ten times. Written as DNA, the CDR3 is TGTGCCAGCACCAGATTTGCGACAGGGGACTATGGCTACACCTTC. Protein sequence: CASTRFATGDYGYTF. The chain recombines TRBV6-1 with TRBJ1-2; TRBD1 matches at 8 bases. The CDR3 contains 15 residues. V shed 7 bases and J 3 bases; nucleotides not matched to a gene: 10. Per the germline V gene, CDR1 is MNHNS and CDR2 is SASEGT.

The chain recombines TRBV7-2 with TRBJ2-7, with TRBD2 matching 11 bases. With 3 bases clipped from V and 5 bases from J, the junction kept 3 bases outside the gene matches. The CDR3 totals 14 residues. CDR1 and CDR2 (germline): SGHTA, FQGNSA. The CDR3 spells CASSFSGRAHEQYF. The CDR3 DNA follows: TGTGCCAGCAGCTTTAGCGGGAGGGCCCACGAGCAGTACTTC.

This chain links TRBV19 with TRBJ2-5, with 10 bases lining up with TRBD1. The end of the DNA aligns better with TRBJ2-7, so the J call may be wrong. CDR1 LNHDA and CDR2 SQIVND come from the germline V gene (reference sequence). The CDR3 loop spans 15 amino acids. CDR3 sequence (DNA): TGTGCCAGTAGCCGGGACAGGGGTTCCCTCTACGAGCAGTACTTC. Its translation: CASSRDRGSLYEQYF.

J is TRBJ2-3 and V is TRBV7-8; tentatively, D is TRBD1 (5 bases). The CDR3 runs to 18 residues. V lost 5 bases and J lost 0, with 21 bases in between. Per the germline V gene, CDR1 is SGHVS and CDR2 is FQNEAQ. The CDR3: CASSQWDPRVVSTDTQYF. The CDR3 DNA reads as TGTGCCAGCAGCCAGTGGGATCCCAGGGTTGTTAGCACAGATACGCAGTATTTT.

With regard to this clone: This sample also contains other DNA sequences that code for the same CDR3. The chain has TRBV28 and TRBJ1-1; 8 bases match TRBD1. CDR3 length: 16 amino acids. Germline assignment: CDR1 MDHEN and CDR2 SYDVKM. Trimming cost V 6 bases and J 1 base; bases outside gene matches: 10. The CDR3 region has the DNA TGTGCCAGCAGCCACAGGGGGGTCGGTGGGAACACTGAAGCTTTCTTT. Translating gives CASSHRGVGGNTEAFF.

The chain joins TRBV11-2 to TRBJ1-2; D perhaps matches TRBD1 (5 bases). The CDR3 loop spans 14 amino acids. V was cut by 5 bases and J by 4 bases, with 14 bases left in between. Germline V gives CDR1 SGHAT, CDR2 FQNNGV. This chain's CDR3 is CASSPTDTLYGYTF. CDR3 nucleotides: TGTGCCAGCAGCCCCACGGACACCCTCTATGGCTACACCTTC.

The chain links TRBV7-6 to TRBJ2-2; possible D gene TRBD1, 6 bases. CDR3 length: 17 amino acids. V was cut by 2 bases and J by 0 bases, with 13 bases left in between. Germline V lookup: CDR1 SGHVS, CDR2 FNYEAQ. CDR3 region: CASSLFIGTTNTGELFF. In DNA form, the CDR3 reads TGTGCCAGCAGCTTATTTATTGGGACAACGAACACCGGGGAGCTGTTTTTT. Using reference TRBV7-6 and TRBJ2-2 for the parts outside the CDR3, the full variable domain is GAGVSQSPRYKVTKRGQDVALRCDPISGHVSLYWYRQALGQGPEFLTYFNYEAQQDKSGLPNDRFSAERPEGSISTLTIQRTEQRDSAMYRCASSLFIGTTNTGELFFGEGSRLTVL.

The V gene is TRBV7-7, the J gene TRBJ2-5, with D possibly being TRBD1 (6 bases). The CDR3 consists of 15 residues. Trimming cost V 1 base and J 4 bases, with 13 bases left between them. Germline V gene data show CDR1 as SSHAT and CDR2 as FNYEAQ (reference sequence). CDR3 nucleotide sequence: TGTGCCAGCAGCTTAGGGAACAGGGTTGGAGAGACCCAGTACTTC. Residues: CASSLGNRVGETQYF.

As concerns this clone: Other DNA sequences in this specimen translate into the identical CDR3. The chain employs TRBV28 and TRBJ2-7; D uncertain. The germline V gene has CDR1 MDHEN and CDR2 SYDVKM. The CDR3 runs 11 residues. Between the trimmed V and J ends, which lost 2 bases and 3 bases, there was a span of 2 bases. CDR3 amino acids: CASSLLYEQYF. The CDR3 DNA reads as TGTGCCAGCAGTTTACTCTACGAGCAGTACTTC.

The chain uses TRBV2 and TRBJ2-3; D gene unclear. The CDR3 extends over 12 amino acids. Trimming took 5 bases from V and 1 from J, leaving 4 bases between them. Germline V gene lookup returns CDR1 SNHLY and CDR2 FYNNEI. DNA for the CDR3: TGTGCCAGCAGTACAGGCACAGATACGCAGTATTTT. Translated, it gives CASSTGTDTQYF.

V gene TRBV18 combines with J gene TRBJ2-1; TRBD2 might be the D (7 bases). The CDR3 contains 15 residues. The V gene's germline CDR1 is KGHSH and CDR2 LQKENI. Trimming took 3 bases from V and 5 from J, leaving 14 bases between them. Here the CDR3 reads CASSPRGAIDNEQFF. The DNA for the CDR3 is TGTGCCAGCTCACCTCGGGGGGCCATTGACAATGAGCAGTTCTTC.

V gene TRBV6-6 combines with J gene TRBJ1-6, with 9 bases matching TRBD1. The trim removed 0 bases at V and 13 bases at J, leaving 4 bases unmatched. Germline V CDR1 and CDR2: MNHNY, SVGAGI (reference sequence). This CDR3 region has 14 residues. The CDR3 DNA sequence: TGTGCCAGCAGTTACTCGGGGACAGGGTCCCCCCTCCACTTT. It is translated as CASSYSGTGSPLHF.

The gene calls are TRBV10-3 and TRBJ1-5, with D possibly being TRBD1 (5 bases). The V end was cut by 4 bases, the J end by 5 bases, with 9 bases between. The CDR3 is 13 amino acids. Looked up from germline, CDR1 is ENHRY and CDR2 is SYGVKD. This CDR3 is CAISGTWDQPQHF. CDR3 bases: TGTGCCATCAGTGGGACATGGGATCAGCCCCAGCATTTT.

V is TRBV19 and J is TRBJ2-2; the D gene is possibly TRBD1 (6 bases). CDR3 length equals 17 residues. From germline, CDR1 is LNHDA and CDR2 SQIVND (reference sequence). Trimming took off 8 bases at V and 1 base at J, with 20 bases between the two ends. The CDR3 DNA reads TGTGCCAGTGCCCCCGGCAGGGGACAACAGAACACCGGGGAGCTGTTTTTT. Translation gives CASAPGRGQQNTGELFF.

This chain connects TRBV4-1 to TRBJ2-2, with TRBD2 matching over 8 bases. After removal of 3 bases from V and 4 bases from J, the junction contained 10 bases not matched to a gene. The germline gives CDR1 MGHRA, CDR2 YSYEKL. There are 17 residues in the CDR3. Here the CDR3 reads CASSQLLRLARTGELFF. CDR3 bases: TGCGCCAGCAGCCAGCTATTGAGACTAGCGCGCACCGGGGAGCTGTTTTTT.

The chain carries TRBV2 and TRBJ2-1, with D maybe TRBD2 (6 bases). This CDR3 has 14 residues. Trimming removed 6 bases at V and 5 bases at J, with 14 bases between. Germline values: CDR1 SNHLY, CDR2 FYNNEI. This CDR3 reads CASRTGTPNNEQFF. CDR3 coding DNA: TGTGCCAGCAGAACCGGGACTCCTAACAATGAGCAGTTCTTC.